This entry lists 9 T cell receptor beta chains sequenced from one sample in a study of spatial heterogeneity in lung cancer. MiXCR, run by TCRdb on the 5' RACE reads, gives a single entry per CDR3 protein. The table shows about 95,000 distinct CDR3 sequences, with approximately 8.5% occurring only once. Indicated time point: sample taken at primary tumor resection. Tumor, nontumor lung or frozen PBMC supplied whole RNA, sequenced without sorting. The starting material was PBMCs, obtained at surgery. The receptor source for this set is a male donor with early-stage non-small cell lung cancer.

At least ten counts were recorded for this clonotype. The chain employs TRBV29-1 and TRBJ2-3; D is unresolved. Germline V lookup: CDR1 SQVTM, CDR2 ANQGSEA. The V gene lost 4 bases and the J gene lost 7 bases, with 9 bases spanning the gap. The CDR3 covers 11 residues. For the CDR3, the DNA is TGCAGCGTTGGACAAACCCATACGCAGTATTTT. Its translation: CSVGQTHTQYF.

The genes are TRBV20-1 and TRBJ2-3, with 12 bases fitting TRBD2. The CDR3 sequence is 15 residues long. CDR1 is DFQATT and CDR2 is SNEGSKA in the germline V gene (reference sequence). V was pared by 6 bases and J by 4 bases, with 8 bases of the junction left unmatched. The CDR3 nucleotides read TGCAGTGCCCAGGCGACTAGCGGGAGAGCAGATACGCAGTATTTT. As protein: CSAQATSGRADTQYF.

The table lists this clonotype with many counts. This chain links TRBV29-1 with TRBJ2-1; no clear D gene. In germline, CDR1 is SQVTM, CDR2 ANQGSEA. This CDR3 comprises 11 residues. The V end was cut by 4 bases, the J end by 8 bases, with 9 bases between. The CDR3: CSVAGGHEQFF. DNA for the CDR3: TGCAGCGTTGCGGGTGGTCATGAGCAGTTCTTC.

To note about this clonotype: A clone one base away is much larger, so this may be a read error. The chain has TRBV6-1 and TRBJ2-4, with a weak D call TRBD1 (5 bases). This CDR3 comprises 13 residues. The germline CDR1 and CDR2 sequences are MNHNS and SASEGT. The V end was cut by 7 bases, the J end by 9 bases, with 16 bases between. The CDR3 loop reads CASTEPGRGIQYF. The CDR3 nucleotides are TGTGCCAGCACCGAGCCCGGTAGGGGCATTCAGTACTTC.

This clonotype was detected only a few times. The chain combines TRBV3-1 with TRBJ2-5; possible D gene TRBD2, 5 bases. The CDR3 loop spans 18 amino acids. Germline V gene data show CDR1 as LGHDT and CDR2 as YNNKEL (reference sequence). Trimming left V 4 bases short and J 5 bases short, with 26 bases between. CDR3 sequence: CASSPGLEVIRLKETQYF. In nucleotides, the CDR3 is TGTGCCAGCAGCCCAGGATTGGAGGTGATCCGGCTGAAGGAGACCCAGTACTTC.

This clonotype was picked up many times. The chain uses TRBV7-9 and TRBJ2-7, with a possible D match to TRBD2 (5 bases). Germline lookup yields CDR1 SEHNR and CDR2 FQNEAQ (reference sequence). The CDR3 loop spans 15 amino acids. V lost 3 bases and J 0 bases, leaving 12 bases between the germline ends. CDR3 in amino acids: CASSLASGLSYEQYF. The CDR3 DNA reads TGTGCCAGCAGCTTGGCAAGCGGCCTCTCCTACGAGCAGTACTTC.

This clonotype was observed a few times. The chain uses TRBV3-1 and TRBJ1-2; 12 positions agree with TRBD1. Unmatched junction bases numbered 13, after V lost 0 bases and J lost 8 bases. From germline, CDR1 is LGHDT and CDR2 YNNKEL (reference sequence). This CDR3 spans 18 amino acids. CDR3 residues: CASSQDLGTGGFIAGYTF. The DNA of the CDR3 is TGTGCCAGCAGCCAAGATCTAGGGACAGGGGGCTTCATTGCGGGCTACACCTTC. Variable domain in full (rest from reference TRBV3-1 and TRBJ1-2): DTAVSQTPKYLVTQMGNDKSIKCEQNLGHDTMYWYKQDSKKFLKIMFSYNNKELIINETVPNRFSPKSPDKAHLNLHINSLELGDSAVYFCASSQDLGTGGFIAGYTFGSGTRLTVV.

The table lists this clonotype with a few counts. This chain connects TRBV7-2 to TRBJ1-5; D call uncertain. Germline V gene data show CDR1 as SGHTA and CDR2 as FQGNSA. V lost 6 bases, J lost 9 bases, and 15 bases lay in between. The CDR3 is 13 amino acids. CDR3 residues: CASSSDRSGPQHF. The CDR3 DNA reads as TGTGCCAGCAGTTCCGATCGCTCCGGGCCCCAGCATTTT.

This clonotype has just a few counts. This CDR3 is CASSQNRGPSPLHF. CDR3 coding DNA: TGTGCCAGCAGCCAGAACAGGGGGCCTTCACCCCTCCACTTT. This chain uses TRBV21-1 with TRBJ1-6; the table assigns TRBD1, which was not confirmed against the DNA. TRBV21-1 is deemed a pseudogene. The CDR3 totals 14 residues.